These T cell receptor beta chains were read from a single sample in a study of cytomegalovirus exposure and HLA in healthy donors. TCRdb keeps only in-frame clones here, not all; method: immunoSEQ multiplex PCR. The sample table sets out 130,000 or so clones. Sequencing was done on a sample of PBMCs. The receptor source for this set is a woman between 18 and 29 years old in good health and CMV-seronegative. CDR3s include the opening cysteine and the closing phenylalanine or tryptophan. A D gene is named only where the DNA matches it firmly.

V gene	J gene	D gene	CDR3 DNA	CDR3 protein
TRBV4-2	TRBJ1-1	.	TGTGCCAGCAGCCAAGATCAGGGTCTGATTGGGAACACTGAAGCTTTCTTT	CASSQDQGLIGNTEAFF
TRBV5-6	TRBJ2-5	TRBD1	TGTGCCAGCAGCACGGGGACAGGGGGGACGGAGACCCAGTACTTC	CASSTGTGGTETQYF
TRBV11-2	TRBJ1-2	TRBD1	TGTGCCAGCAGAACGGGACAGGGAATCTATGGCTACACCTTC	CASRTGQGIYGYTF
TRBV6-6	TRBJ1-2	.	TGTGCCAGCAGTTCGAGTAGGGACTCTAACTATGGCTACACCTTC	CASSSSRDSNYGYTF
TRBV7-2	TRBJ2-5	TRBD2	TGTGCCAGCAGCTTTGGCGGGGGCGGGAGGGAGACCCAGTACTTC	CASSFGGGGRETQYF
TRBV13	TRBJ2-1	.	TGTGCCAGCAGCTTAGTAGTAGGGGACAATGAGCAGTTCTTC	CASSLVVGDNEQFF
TRBV4-3	TRBJ2-2	.	TGCGCCAGCAGCCAAGACGGGGTTAACACCGGGGAGCTGTTTTTT	CASSQDGVNTGELFF
TRBV5-4	TRBJ2-2	TRBD2	TGTGCCAGCAGGGATAGCGGGAGTGCCACCGGGGAGCTGTTTTTT	CASRDSGSATGELFF
TRBV7-3	TRBJ2-1	TRBD2	TGTGCCAGCAGCCTCCGGGGGGTGAAGAATGAGCAGTTCTTC	CASSLRGVKNEQFF
TRBV19	TRBJ2-7	TRBD2	TGTGCCAGTAGTAGGTCTAGCGGGAGTGACGAGCAGTACTTC	CASSRSSGSDEQYF
TRBV4-2	TRBJ1-2	.	TGTGCCAGCAGCCAATCCGGTTACAGGAGTTTTGACTATGGCTACACCTTC	CASSQSGYRSFDYGYTF
TRBV19	TRBJ1-5	.	TGTGCCAGTAGTATCCCGACTCAGTATAGCAATCAGCCCCAGCATTTT	CASSIPTQYSNQPQHF
TRBV28	TRBJ1-1	TRBD1	TGTGCCAGCAGTCGTACAGGGGCGAGAGAAGCTTTCTTT	CASSRTGAREAFF
TRBV6-1	TRBJ1-1	.	TGTGCCAGCAACGGCAGGGGGAACACTGAAGCTTTCTTT	CASNGRGNTEAFF
TRBV7-2	TRBJ2-5	.	TGTGCCAGCAGCCGAGGGCTTCAAGAGACCCAGTACTTC	CASSRGLQETQYF
TRBV5-4	TRBJ2-1	.	TGTGCCAGCGGCCGGGAAAACAATGAGCAGTTCTTC	CASGRENNEQFF
TRBV5-1	TRBJ2-3	TRBD1	TGCGCCAGCAGCTTCCAGGGGGAGACAGGCACAGATACGCAGTATTTT	CASSFQGETGTDTQYF
TRBV11-2	TRBJ2-3	.	TGTGCCAGCAGCTTAGAAGCGTTCCTCAGCACAGATACGCAGTATTTT	CASSLEAFLSTDTQYF
TRBV11-3	TRBJ2-3	TRBD2	TGTGCCAGCAGCTTCGGGGACTACCGCCGTCCCACAGATACGCAGTATTTT	CASSFGDYRRPTDTQYF
TRBV7-9	TRBJ2-3	.	TGTGCCAGCAGCTCCGCAAACTCACCAGATACGCAGTATTTT	CASSSANSPDTQYF
TRBV4-2	TRBJ1-5	TRBD1	TGTGCCAGCAGCCAAGAACAGGGGAATAGCAATCAGCCCCAGCATTTT	CASSQEQGNSNQPQHF
TRBV28	TRBJ2-7	.	TGTGCCAGCAGTTGGGGGGGAGCAAGGGGGGAGCAGTACTTC	CASSWGGARGEQYF
TRBV6-1	TRBJ1-2	.	TGTGCCAGCAGCCCCCGGGACACCAGGCGCTACACCTTC	CASSPRDTRRYTF
TRBV9	TRBJ2-1	TRBD2	TGTGCCAGCAGCGCCACTAGCGGGCCCGACAATGAGCAGTTCTTC	CASSATSGPDNEQFF
TRBV27	TRBJ2-1	TRBD2	TGTGCCAGCAGTAAGCTGGGCGGGAGGGGGAATGAGCAGTTCTTC	CASSKLGGRGNEQFF
TRBV7-9	TRBJ2-5	TRBD2	TGTGCCAGCAGCCCCGGGACTAGCGGCGGGGGGGAGACCCAGTACTTC	CASSPGTSGGGETQYF
TRBV21-1	TRBJ2-1	.	TGTGCCAGCAGCAATAGACTAGCGGGAGGGAATGAGCAGTTCTTC	CASSNRLAGGNEQFF
TRBV10-3	TRBJ2-2	TRBD1	TGTGCCATCAGTCCAGGGGGCGCGATACGCACCGGGGAGCTGTTTTTT	CAISPGGAIRTGELFF
TRBV19	TRBJ1-5	TRBD1	TGTGCCCGGACAGGTTTTTTCAATCAGCCCCAGCATTTT	CARTGFFNQPQHF
TRBV7-6	TRBJ2-2	.	TGTGCCAGCACTGAGGGAACCGGGGAGCTGTTTTTT	CASTEGTGELFF
TRBV11-3	TRBJ1-1	.	TGTGCCAGCAGCCTAGAGGAAGGGGTGGGCACTGAAGCTTTCTTT	CASSLEEGVGTEAFF
TRBV7-9	TRBJ2-1	.	TGTGCCAGCAGCTTAGGTTCCACAGGAAGAGAGCAGTTCTTC	CASSLGSTGREQFF
TRBV5-6	TRBJ2-7	TRBD1	TGTGCCAGCAGCGCCCTGACAGGGCCCGAGCAGTACTTC	CASSALTGPEQYF
TRBV2	TRBJ1-1	.	TGTGCCAGCAGTTCACAGGGGAACACTGAAGCTTTCTTT	CASSSQGNTEAFF
TRBV7-9	TRBJ2-5	TRBD2	TGTGCCAGCAGCCCGACGACTAGCGGGAGTGAGACCCAGTACTTC	CASSPTTSGSETQYF
TRBV6-1	TRBJ2-2	TRBD1	TGTGCCAGCAGTGAAATCCCACAGGGGGCGAACACCGGGGAGCTGTTTTTT	CASSEIPQGANTGELFF
TRBV5-8	TRBJ2-4	TRBD2	TGTGCCAGCAGCTTGCAGCGGGAGTGGGGAAACATTCAGTACTTC	CASSLQREWGNIQYF
TRBV19	TRBJ1-2	.	TGCGCCAGTAGGACGACAGTGAACTATGGCTACACCTTC	CASRTTVNYGYTF
TRBV4-1	TRBJ1-2	.	TGCGCCAGCAGCCAAGATCAGGGGAGCTATGGCTACACCTTC	CASSQDQGSYGYTF
TRBV7-2	TRBJ1-4	.	TGTGCCAGCAGCTCAAGCTGGTCCCCGTGGGAAAAACTGTTTTTT	CASSSSWSPWEKLFF
TRBV5-1	TRBJ2-3	TRBD2	TGCGCCAGCAGCTTGGGAGGACTAGCGGGAACAATGGGCACAGATACGCAGTATTTT	CASSLGGLAGTMGTDTQYF
TRBV2	TRBJ2-2	.	TGTGCCAGCAGCGTGGTAGCGGCTAGAACCGGGGAGCTGTTTTTT	CASSVVAARTGELFF
TRBV7-8	TRBJ1-4	.	TGTGCCAGCAACTCTAACAAAGAGGGGGCAACTAATGAAAAACTGTTTTTT	CASNSNKEGATNEKLFF
TRBV30	TRBJ2-2	.	TGTGCCTGGAGGCCCCAACTAGAGGCCGGGGAGCTGTTTTTT	CAWRPQLEAGELFF
TRBV13	TRBJ2-1	TRBD2	TGTGCCAGCAGGCCATCGAGTGTTAGCGGGACTTCAAAATCCTACAATGAGCAGTTCTTC	CASRPSSVSGTSKSYNEQFF
TRBV4-2	TRBJ2-1	TRBD2	TGTGCCAGCAGCCTCCGGACTAGCGGGAGCTACAATGAGCAGTTCTTC	CASSLRTSGSYNEQFF
TRBV5-1	TRBJ2-6	TRBD2	TGCGCCAGCAGCACCGGGACTAGCGGGACCGGGGCCAACGTCCTGACTTTC	CASSTGTSGTGANVLTF
TRBV7-9	TRBJ2-1	.	TGTGCCAGCAGCTTAGTCTGGCGGGAGCAGTTCTTC	CASSLVWREQFF
TRBV6-1	TRBJ2-1	.	TGTGCCAGCAGTGAACAAGGGCGGGGACCTCTCCCGGACAATGAGCAGTTCTTC	CASSEQGRGPLPDNEQFF
TRBV7-2	TRBJ2-3	.	TGTGCCAGCAGCACCTACACAGATACGCAGTATTTT	CASSTYTDTQYF
TRBV29-1	TRBJ2-1	TRBD2	TGCAGCGTTTCCCCAGCGGGAGGGCCAAGGAATGAGCAGTTCTTC	CSVSPAGGPRNEQFF